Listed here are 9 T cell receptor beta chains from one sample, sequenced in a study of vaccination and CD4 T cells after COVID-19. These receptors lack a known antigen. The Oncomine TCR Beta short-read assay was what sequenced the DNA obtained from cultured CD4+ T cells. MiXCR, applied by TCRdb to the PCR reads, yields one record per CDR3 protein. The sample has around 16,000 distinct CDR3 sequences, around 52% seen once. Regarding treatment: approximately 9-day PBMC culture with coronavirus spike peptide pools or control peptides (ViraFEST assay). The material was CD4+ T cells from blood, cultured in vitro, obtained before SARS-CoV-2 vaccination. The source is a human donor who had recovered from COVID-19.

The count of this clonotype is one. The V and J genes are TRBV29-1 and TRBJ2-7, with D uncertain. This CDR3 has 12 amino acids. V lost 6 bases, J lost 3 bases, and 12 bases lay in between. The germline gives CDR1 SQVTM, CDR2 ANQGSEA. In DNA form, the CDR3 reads TGCAGCGTCGGAGCTGCCAGCTACGAGCAGTACTTC. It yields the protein CSVGAASYEQYF.

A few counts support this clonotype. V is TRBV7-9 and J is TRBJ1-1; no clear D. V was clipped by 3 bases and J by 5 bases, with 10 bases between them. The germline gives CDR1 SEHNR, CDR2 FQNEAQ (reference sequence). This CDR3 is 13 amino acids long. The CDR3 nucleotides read TGTGCCAGCAGCTTCAAGGGTGGGACTGAAGCTTTCTTT. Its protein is CASSFKGGTEAFF.

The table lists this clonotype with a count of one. The chain's CDR3 is CASSTSYNEQFF. The CDR3 nucleotides read TGTGCCAGCAGCACTTCCTACAATGAGCAGTTCTTC. The chain uses TRBV11-2 and TRBJ2-1; D gene unclear. The V and J ends lost 5 bases and 1 base respectively, with 3 bases between them. CDR1 is SGHAT and CDR2 is FQNNGV in the germline V gene. The CDR3 totals 12 residues.

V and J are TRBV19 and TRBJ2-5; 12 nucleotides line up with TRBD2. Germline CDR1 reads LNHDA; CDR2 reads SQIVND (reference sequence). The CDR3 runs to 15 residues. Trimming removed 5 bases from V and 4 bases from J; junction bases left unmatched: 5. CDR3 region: CASSSRLAGAETQYF. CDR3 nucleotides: TGTGCCAGTAGTTCCAGACTAGCGGGGGCAGAGACCCAGTACTTC.

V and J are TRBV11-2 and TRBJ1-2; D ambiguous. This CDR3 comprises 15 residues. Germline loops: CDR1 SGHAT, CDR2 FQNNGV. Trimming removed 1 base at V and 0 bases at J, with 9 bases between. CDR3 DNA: TGTGCCAGCAGCTTAGGCCTCGGATCTAACTATGGCTACACCTTC. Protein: CASSLGLGSNYGYTF.

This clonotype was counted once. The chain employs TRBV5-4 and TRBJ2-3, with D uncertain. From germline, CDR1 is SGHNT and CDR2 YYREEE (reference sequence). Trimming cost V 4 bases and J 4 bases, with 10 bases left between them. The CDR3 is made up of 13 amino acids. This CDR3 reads CASSPSGSDTQYF. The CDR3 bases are TGTGCCAGCAGCCCAAGTGGGTCAGATACGCAGTATTTT.

For the CDR3, the DNA is TGTGCCAGCAGGACCGGGCGGGCCCTCTCCTACGAGCAGTACTTC. Its translation: CASRTGRALSYEQYF. The V call is TRBV2, the J call TRBJ2-7, with D possibly being TRBD2 (5 bases). CDR3 length equals 15 residues. Germline V lookup: CDR1 SNHLY, CDR2 FYNNEI. V lost 6 bases to trimming and J lost 0 bases, with 15 bases between them. The full variable domain, in which reference TRBV2 and TRBJ2-7 provide the parts outside the CDR3, is EPEVTQTPSHQVTQMGQEVILRCVPISNHLYFYWYRQILGQKVEFLVSFYNNEISEKSEIFDDQFSVERPDGSNFTLKIRSTKLEDSAMYFCASRTGRALSYEQYFGPGTRLTVT.

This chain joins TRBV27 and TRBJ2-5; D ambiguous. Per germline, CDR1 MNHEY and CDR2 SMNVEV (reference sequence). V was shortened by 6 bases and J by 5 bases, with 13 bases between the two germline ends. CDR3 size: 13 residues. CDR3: CASSFNARETQYF. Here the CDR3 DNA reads TGTGCCAGCAGCTTTAATGCTAGGGAGACCCAGTACTTC.

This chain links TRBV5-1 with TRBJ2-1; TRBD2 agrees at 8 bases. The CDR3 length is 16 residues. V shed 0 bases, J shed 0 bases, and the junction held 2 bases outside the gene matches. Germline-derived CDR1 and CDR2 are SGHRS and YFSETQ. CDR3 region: CASSLVAGSSYNEQFF. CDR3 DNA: TGCGCCAGCAGCTTGGTAGCGGGAAGCTCCTACAATGAGCAGTTCTTC.